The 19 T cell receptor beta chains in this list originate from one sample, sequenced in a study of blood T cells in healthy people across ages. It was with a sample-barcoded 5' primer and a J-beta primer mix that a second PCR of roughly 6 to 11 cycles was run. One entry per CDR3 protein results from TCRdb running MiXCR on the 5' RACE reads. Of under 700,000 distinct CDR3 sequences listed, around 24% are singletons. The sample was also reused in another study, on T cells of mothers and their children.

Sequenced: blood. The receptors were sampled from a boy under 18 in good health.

The CDR3 is CASSFYLAGGPVETQYF. The CDR3 DNA is TGTGCCAGCAGCTTTTATCTAGCGGGGGGGCCAGTGGAGACCCAGTACTTC. The chain joins TRBV7-2 to TRBJ2-5; 12 bases line up with TRBD2. The CDR3 totals 17 residues. Unmatched junction bases numbered 10, after V lost 3 bases and J lost 5 bases. Germline loops: CDR1 SGHTA, CDR2 FQGNSA.

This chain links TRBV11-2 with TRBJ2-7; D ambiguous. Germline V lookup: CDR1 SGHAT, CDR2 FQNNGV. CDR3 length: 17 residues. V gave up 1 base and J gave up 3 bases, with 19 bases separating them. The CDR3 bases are TGTGCCAGCAGCTTAGTCTCCGTCTGGGCAGACGACTACGAGCAGTACTTC. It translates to CASSLVSVWADDYEQYF.

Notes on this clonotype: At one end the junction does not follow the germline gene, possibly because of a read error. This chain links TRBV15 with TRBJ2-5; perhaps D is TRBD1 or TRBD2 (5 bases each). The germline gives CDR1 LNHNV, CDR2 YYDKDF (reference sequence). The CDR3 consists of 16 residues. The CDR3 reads CATSRFLGRNQETQYF. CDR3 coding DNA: TGTGCCACTAGCAGATTTTTGGGACGGAACCAAGAGACCCAGTACTTC.

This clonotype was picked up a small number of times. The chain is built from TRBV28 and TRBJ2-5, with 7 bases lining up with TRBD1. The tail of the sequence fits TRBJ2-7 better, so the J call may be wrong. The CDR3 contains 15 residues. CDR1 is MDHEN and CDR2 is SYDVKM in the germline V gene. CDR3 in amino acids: CASSSATGFGYEQYF. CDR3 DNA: TGTGCCAGCAGTTCCGCGACAGGGTTTGGATACGAGCAGTACTTC.

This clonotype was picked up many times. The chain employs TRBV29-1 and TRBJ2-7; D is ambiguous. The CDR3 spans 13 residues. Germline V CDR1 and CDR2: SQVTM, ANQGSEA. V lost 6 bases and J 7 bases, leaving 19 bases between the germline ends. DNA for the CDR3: TGCAGCGTAATCCCTCTCGGACGGTGGGAGCAGTACTTC. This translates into CSVIPLGRWEQYF.

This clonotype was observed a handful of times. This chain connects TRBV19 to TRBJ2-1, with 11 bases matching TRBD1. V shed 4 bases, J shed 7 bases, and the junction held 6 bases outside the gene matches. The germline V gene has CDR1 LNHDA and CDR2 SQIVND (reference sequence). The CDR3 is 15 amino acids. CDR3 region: CASSTGQGAGNEQFF. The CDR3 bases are TGTGCCAGTAGTACCGGACAGGGGGCGGGGAATGAGCAGTTCTTC.

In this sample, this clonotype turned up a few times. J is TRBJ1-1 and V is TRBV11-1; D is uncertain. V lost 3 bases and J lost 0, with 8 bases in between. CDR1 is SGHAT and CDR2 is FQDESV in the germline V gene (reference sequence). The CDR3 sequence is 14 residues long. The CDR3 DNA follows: TGTGCCAGCAGCTTTGTCGTTATGAACACTGAAGCTTTCTTT. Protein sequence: CASSFVVMNTEAFF.

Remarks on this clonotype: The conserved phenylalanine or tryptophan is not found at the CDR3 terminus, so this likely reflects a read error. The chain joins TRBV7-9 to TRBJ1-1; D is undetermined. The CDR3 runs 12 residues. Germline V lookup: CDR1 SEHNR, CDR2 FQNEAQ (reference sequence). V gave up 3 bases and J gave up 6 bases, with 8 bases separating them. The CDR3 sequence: CASSFFGPEAFL. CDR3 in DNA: TGTGCCAGCAGCTTTTTCGGTCCTGAAGCTTTCCTT.

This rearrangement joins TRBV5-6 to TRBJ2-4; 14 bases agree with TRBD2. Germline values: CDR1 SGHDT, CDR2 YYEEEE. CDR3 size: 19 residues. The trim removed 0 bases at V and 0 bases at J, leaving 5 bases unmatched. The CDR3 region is CASSLGGLAGGLAKNIQYF. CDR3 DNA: TGTGCCAGCAGCTTGGGAGGACTAGCGGGAGGACTAGCCAAAAACATTCAGTACTTC. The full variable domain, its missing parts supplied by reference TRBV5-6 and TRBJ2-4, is DAGVTQSPTHLIKTRGQQVTLRCSPKSGHDTVSWYQQALGQGPQFIFQYYEEEERQRGNFPDRFSGHQFPNYSSELNVNALLLGDSALYLCASSLGGLAGGLAKNIQYFGAGTRLSVL.

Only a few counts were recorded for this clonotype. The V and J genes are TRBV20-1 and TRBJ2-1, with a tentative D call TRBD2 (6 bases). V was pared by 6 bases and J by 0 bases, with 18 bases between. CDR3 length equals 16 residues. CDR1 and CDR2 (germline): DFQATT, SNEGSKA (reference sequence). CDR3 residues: CSASHSEGSSYNEQFF. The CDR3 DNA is TGCAGTGCCAGCCACTCGGAGGGAAGCTCCTACAATGAGCAGTTCTTC.

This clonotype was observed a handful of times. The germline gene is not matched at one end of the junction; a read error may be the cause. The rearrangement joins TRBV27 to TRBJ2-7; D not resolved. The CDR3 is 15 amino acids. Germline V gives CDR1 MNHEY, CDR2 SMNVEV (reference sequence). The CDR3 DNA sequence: TGCGCCAGCAGTTTATCGTCACAAGTCAGCTACGAGCAGTACTTC. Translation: CASSLSSQVSYEQYF.

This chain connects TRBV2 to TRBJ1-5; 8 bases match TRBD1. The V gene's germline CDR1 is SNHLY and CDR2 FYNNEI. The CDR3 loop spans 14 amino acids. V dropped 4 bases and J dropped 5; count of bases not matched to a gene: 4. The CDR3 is CASSGTGPDQPQHF. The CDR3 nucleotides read TGTGCCAGCAGTGGGACAGGGCCTGATCAGCCCCAGCATTTT. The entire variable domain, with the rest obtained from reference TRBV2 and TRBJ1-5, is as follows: EPEVTQTPSHQVTQMGQEVILRCVPISNHLYFYWYRQILGQKVEFLVSFYNNEISEKSEIFDDQFSVERPDGSNFTLKIRSTKLEDSAMYFCASSGTGPDQPQHFGDGTRLSIL.

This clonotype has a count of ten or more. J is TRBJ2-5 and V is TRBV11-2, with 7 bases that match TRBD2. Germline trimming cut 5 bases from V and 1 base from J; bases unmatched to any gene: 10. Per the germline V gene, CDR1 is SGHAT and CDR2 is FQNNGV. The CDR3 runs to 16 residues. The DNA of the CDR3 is TGTGCCAGCAGCCCCAACCCTAGCGGAACCCAAGAGACCCAGTACTTC. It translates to CASSPNPSGTQETQYF.

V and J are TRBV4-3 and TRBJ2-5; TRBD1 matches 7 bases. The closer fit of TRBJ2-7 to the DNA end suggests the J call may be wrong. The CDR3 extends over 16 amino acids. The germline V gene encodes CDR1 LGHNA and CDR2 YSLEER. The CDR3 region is CASSQDNRGLSAEQYF. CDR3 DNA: TGCGCCAGCAGCCAAGATAACAGGGGCTTGTCGGCCGAGCAGTACTTC.

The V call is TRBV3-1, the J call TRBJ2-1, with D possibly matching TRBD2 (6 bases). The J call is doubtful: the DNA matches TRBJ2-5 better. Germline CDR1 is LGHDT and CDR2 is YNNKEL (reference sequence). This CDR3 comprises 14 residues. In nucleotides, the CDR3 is TGTGCCAGCAGTCCCGGGACTTCATCTGACACCCAGTACTTC. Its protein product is CASSPGTSSDTQYF.

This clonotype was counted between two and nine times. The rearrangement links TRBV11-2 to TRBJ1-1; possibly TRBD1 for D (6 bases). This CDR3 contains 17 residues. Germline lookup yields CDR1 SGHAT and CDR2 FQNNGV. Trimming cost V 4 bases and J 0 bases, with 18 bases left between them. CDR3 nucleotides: TGTGCCAGCAGCTCTTTTCTCAGGGGAAGGATGAACACTGAAGCTTTCTTT. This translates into CASSSFLRGRMNTEAFF.

CDR3 sequence: CASTKGRDRATYEQYF. The CDR3 coding sequence is TGTGCCAGCACCAAAGGACGGGACAGGGCTACCTACGAGCAGTACTTC. The chain recombines TRBV9 with TRBJ2-7; 9 bases map to TRBD1. The CDR3 loop spans 16 amino acids. Trimming cost V 6 bases and J 2 bases; bases outside gene matches: 12. The germline V gene encodes CDR1 SGDLS and CDR2 YYNGEE.

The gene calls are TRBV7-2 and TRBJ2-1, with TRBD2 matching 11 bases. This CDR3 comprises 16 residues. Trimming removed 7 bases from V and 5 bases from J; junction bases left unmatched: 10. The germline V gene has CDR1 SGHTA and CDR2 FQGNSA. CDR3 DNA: TGTGCCAGCACCCTCGATGGGACTAGCGGTGACAATGAGCAGTTCTTC. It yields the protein CASTLDGTSGDNEQFF.

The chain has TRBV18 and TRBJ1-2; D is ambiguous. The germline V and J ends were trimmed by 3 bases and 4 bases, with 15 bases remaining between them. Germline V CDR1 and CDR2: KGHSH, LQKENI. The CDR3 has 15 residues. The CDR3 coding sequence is TGTGCCAGCTCACCGGTCGGCAGGACCCGCTATGGCTACACCTTC. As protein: CASSPVGRTRYGYTF.